This T cell receptor beta chain emerged from a study of blood T cell repertoires in COVID-19. Study in general: Italy, Spain and the United States were the sources of the convalescent and acute COVID-19 samples. In each case, the material was cDNA or gDNA derived from T cells, B-cell-depleted T cells, or PBMCs.

Germline CDR1 SGHAT, CDR2 FQNNGV. V was trimmed by 3 bases and J by 5 bases, leaving 14 bases between them. This CDR3 region has 16 residues. The method was immunoSEQ multiplex PCR; TCRdb's version includes in-frame clones alone and lacks a portion of them. Found here are about 100,000 clones, roughly 85% of them singletons; the top ten hold 31%. The sequencing input was peripheral blood. This chain connects TRBV11-2 to TRBJ1-6, with a possible D match to TRBD1 (6 bases). The receptor was derived from a man between 65 and 85 years old with active or convalescent COVID-19. CDR3 loop: CASSFSSGQNNSPLHF. The CDR3 DNA is TGTGCCAGCAGCTTTAGTTCCGGACAGAATAATTCACCCCTCCACTTT.